The rows below give T cell receptor beta chains drawn from one sample of a study of control samples from healthy donors and cancer patients. Produced via immunoSEQ multiplex PCR; TCRdb's table is partial and in-frame only. The profile shows approximately 100,000 clones, around 89% of them singletons. The source material was blood. These receptors were collected from a man in his thirties or forties in good health. CDR3s include the opening cysteine and the closing phenylalanine or tryptophan. A D gene is named only where the DNA matches it firmly. Some rows mark clone size as missing; the rest say once, few, many or name a class of expanded clone.

v_call	clone_size	j_call	d_call	cdr3_nt	cdr3_aa
TRBV5-1	-	TRBJ1-2	TRBD1	TGCGCCAGCAGCTTGGATGTTGCAGGGGGTTATGGCTACACCTTC	CASSLDVAGGYGYTF
TRBV3-1/TRBV3-2	-	TRBJ2-2	TRBD2	TGTGCCAGCAGCCAGGCGGGACTAGCGGGGCAATATAGGGCCGGGGAGCTGTTTTTT	CASSQAGLAGQYRAGELFF
TRBV12-5	-	TRBJ2-1	TRBD2	TGTGCTAGTGGTTTGGCCAATCGGGGACTAGCGGGGGGTTACAATGAGCAGTTCTTC	CASGLANRGLAGGYNEQFF
TRBV7-2	-	TRBJ1-1	TRBD1	TGTGCCAGCAGATCCAGACAGGGGGGAAACACTGAAGCTTTCTTT	CASRSRQGGNTEAFF
TRBV19	-	TRBJ1-1	-	TGTGCCAGTAGAACCCGGGGCCACACTGAAGCTTTCTTT	CASRTRGHTEAFF
TRBV7-9	-	TRBJ1-5	-	TGTGCCAGCAGCTTAGTAGGCGGGGATAATCAGCCCCAGCATTTT	CASSLVGGDNQPQHF
TRBV20-1	-	TRBJ1-4	-	TGCAGTGCTAGTATCCTACGAGGGGCAACTAATGAAAAACTGTTTTTT	CSASILRGATNEKLFF
TRBV5-6	-	TRBJ1-2	TRBD1	TGTGCCAGCAGCCCGGGACAGACCTATGGCTACACCTTC	CASSPGQTYGYTF
TRBV18	-	TRBJ1-2	-	TGTGCCAGCTCACCACCGGGACAAATGCTCGGCTACACCTTC	CASSPPGQMLGYTF
TRBV28	once	TRBJ2-5	-	TGTGCCAGCAGTTTATTCCCCAAGGGTTTAGCGCCTGAAGAGACCCAGTACTTC	CASSLFPKGLAPEETQYF
TRBV5-1	-	TRBJ2-3	-	TGCGCCAGCAGCTCTACCGAGGGCGGCACAGATACGCAGTATTTT	CASSSTEGGTDTQYF
TRBV30	-	TRBJ1-4	-	TGTGCCTGGAGTTTAAGGACAGCAACTAATGAAAAACTGTTTTTT	CAWSLRTATNEKLFF
TRBV19	-	TRBJ1-5	-	TGTGCCAGTAGTTTTGCAGGGTCCAATCAGCCCCAGCATTTT	CASSFAGSNQPQHF
TRBV19	-	TRBJ2-5	-	TGTGCCAGTAGTATGGGACCGGGTTTGGCCCAGTACTTC	CASSMGPGLAQYF
TRBV19	-	TRBJ1-2	-	TGTGCCAGTAGTACGACAGCTTACTATGGCTACACCTTC	CASSTTAYYGYTF
TRBV6-5	-	TRBJ2-2	-	TGTGCCAGCCGGGACGCGTACGCAGCCGGGGAGCTGTTTTTT	CASRDAYAAGELFF
TRBV7-8	few	TRBJ1-6	-	TGTGCCAGCAGCTTCGCCCAGGATTCACCCCTCCACTTT	CASSFAQDSPLHF
TRBV19	-	TRBJ2-1	TRBD1	TGTGCCAGTAGTCCAGACGACAGGGCGTATAACAATGAGCAGTTCTTC	CASSPDDRAYNNEQFF
TRBV15	-	TRBJ1-1	TRBD1	TGTGCCACCACCGGACAGGGGAACACTGAAGCTTTCTTT	CATTGQGNTEAFF
TRBV19	-	TRBJ2-2	TRBD1	TGTGCCAGTAGTACAGGGACAGCGAACACCGGGGAGCTGTTTTTT	CASSTGTANTGELFF
TRBV5-5	-	TRBJ2-1	-	TGTGCCAGCAGCTTGTGGGCACGGGGGAATGAGCAGTTCTTC	CASSLWARGNEQFF
TRBV24-1	-	TRBJ2-1	TRBD2	TGTGCCACCAGTTCGGATATAGCGGGGAGCTCCTACAATGAGCAGTTCTTC	CATSSDIAGSSYNEQFF
TRBV5-6	-	TRBJ2-7	-	TGTGCCAGCAGCTTAACCCGGGGGACCCACACATCCGAGCAGTACTTC	CASSLTRGTHTSEQYF
TRBV4-1	-	TRBJ2-5	-	TGCGCCAGCAGCCAAATTTTCGGGATTGCGACCCAGTACTTC	CASSQIFGIATQYF
TRBV6-5	few	TRBJ1-1	-	TGTGCCAGCAGTTCACTCCGAGCTGAAGCTTTCTTT	CASSSLRAEAFF
TRBV6-1	-	TRBJ1-2	-	TGTGCCAGCAGTGAAAAGGGCGGCTTTGGCAGTACTAACTATGGCTACACCTTC	CASSEKGGFGSTNYGYTF
TRBV20-1	-	TRBJ1-5	-	TGCAGTGCTAGTAGTTCAGGATATAGCAATCAGCCCCAGCATTTT	CSASSSGYSNQPQHF
TRBV10-1	-	TRBJ2-1	TRBD1	TGCGCCAGCAGTGACAGTGGGGGCAGGGGGCTTATTGAGCAGTTCTTC	CASSDSGGRGLIEQFF
TRBV7-3	-	TRBJ2-2	-	TGTGCCAGCAGCTCCCAGGCGAACACCGGGGAGCTGTTTTTT	CASSSQANTGELFF
TRBV6-5	-	TRBJ2-3	TRBD1	TGTGCCAGCAGTCCAGGGGGCCCGAGCACAGATACGCAGTATTTT	CASSPGGPSTDTQYF
TRBV6-6	-	TRBJ1-1	-	TGTGCCAGCAGTTCCGAACAGGGCGGGGCTTTCTTT	CASSSEQGGAFF
TRBV18	-	TRBJ2-7	TRBD1	TGTGCCAGCTCACCACCTGACAGGGGCGAGCAGTACTTC	CASSPPDRGEQYF
TRBV2	-	TRBJ1-2	-	TGTGCCAGCAGCGCAGTGGGTGCAAGGGGCTACACCTTC	CASSAVGARGYTF
TRBV19	-	TRBJ2-2	-	TGTGCCAGTAGTATAGCAGACTACACCGGGGAGCTGTTTTTT	CASSIADYTGELFF
TRBV2	-	TRBJ2-1	TRBD1	TGTGCCAGCACAGGGGGTGGTTACAATGAGCAGTTCTTC	CASTGGGYNEQFF
TRBV4-3	-	TRBJ2-2	TRBD2	TGCGCCAGCAGCCAAGATCACCAGCGGGAGGTAAACACCGGGGAGCTGTTTTTT	CASSQDHQREVNTGELFF
TRBV30	-	TRBJ1-6	-	TGTGCCTGGAGTTCGGACTATAATTCACCCCTCCACTTT	CAWSSDYNSPLHF
TRBV18	-	TRBJ1-3	TRBD1	TGTGCCAGCTCATCGGGACAGGGAAAGACTGGAAACACCATATATTTT	CASSSGQGKTGNTIYF
TRBV11-2	-	TRBJ2-7	-	TGTGCCAGCAGCTTAGCCGGGCAGGGTGGCATCTACGAGCAGTACTTC	CASSLAGQGGIYEQYF
TRBV27	-	TRBJ1-1	-	TGTGCCAGCAGTTGGGACGGTTTCATGAACACTGAAGCTTTCTTT	CASSWDGFMNTEAFF
TRBV4-2	-	TRBJ2-7	-	TGTGCCAGCAGCCAACAGGACAAAGCCTACGAGCAGTACTTC	CASSQQDKAYEQYF
TRBV7-9	few	TRBJ2-7	TRBD2	TGTGCCAGCAGCTCGACTAGCGGGAGGGCCAGGTACGAGCAGTACTTC	CASSSTSGRARYEQYF
TRBV30	once	TRBJ2-6	-	TGTGCCTGGAGTGTCGGAGGTTCTGGGGCCAACGTCCTGACTTTC	CAWSVGGSGANVLTF
TRBV24-1	-	TRBJ2-2	-	TGTGCCACCAGTAAGTGGGGCGGAACCGGGGAGCTGTTTTTT	CATSKWGGTGELFF
TRBV3-1/TRBV3-2	-	TRBJ2-7	-	TGTGCCAGCAGCCAAGGGGGGAGTACCCCCTACGAGCAGTACTTC	CASSQGGSTPYEQYF
TRBV28	once	TRBJ2-1	-	TGTGCCAGCAGTTTAGCGACGTTATACAATGAGCAGTTCTTC	CASSLATLYNEQFF
TRBV24-1	-	TRBJ2-3	-	TGTGCCACCAGTGGTACAATGGGGGGCACAGATACGCAGTATTTT	CATSGTMGGTDTQYF
TRBV24-1	-	TRBJ2-5	TRBD1	TGTGCCACCAGTGATTTTAAGGGGGCAGGTGAGACCCAGTACTTC	CATSDFKGAGETQYF
TRBV15	-	TRBJ2-3	TRBD1	TGTGCCACCAGCAGAGATTGGGACAGGGGGGTCCTGGCGGGGGATACGCAGTATTTT	CATSRDWDRGVLAGDTQYF
TRBV30	-	TRBJ1-1	TRBD1	TGTGCCTGGAGAGTCCCGGGACAGGGACTGAACACTGAAGCTTTCTTT	CAWRVPGQGLNTEAFF
TRBV6-7	-	TRBJ1-4	-	TGTGCCAGCAGTTACATGCCGAGGACAACTAATGAAAAACTGTTTTTT	CASSYMPRTTNEKLFF
TRBV19	once	TRBJ2-3	-	TGTGCCAGTAGTATCCCTCAGGGCCGCACAGATACGCAGTATTTT	CASSIPQGRTDTQYF
TRBV14	-	TRBJ2-5	-	TGTGCCAGCAGCCAAGTGTCTTGGGAGACCCAGTACTTC	CASSQVSWETQYF
TRBV25-1	-	TRBJ2-5	-	TGTGCCAGCAGTGATGGCAGGGGAGGGGAGACCCAGTACTTC	CASSDGRGGETQYF